This T cell receptor (beta chain) comes out of a study of monozygotic twins with inflammatory bowel disease. Whole-study results and caveats: In these data, no single strong IBD-associated signal or clonotype received support. Since immunosuppressive treatments differed, patient repertoires may have gained added variability. Whereas healthy co-twins had higher TCRbeta diversity (inverse Simpson), IBD patients had lower diversity.

Worth noting for this clonotype: Its antigen is still unknown.

TCRdb processed the 5' RACE reads again and assigns one entry to each CDR3 protein, with no DNA. This sample contains fewer than 400,000 distinct CDR3 sequences. The CDR3 extends over 12 amino acids. The germline V gene has CDR1 PRHDT and CDR2 FYEKMQ (reference sequence). This receptor was taken from a human donor with ulcerative colitis or Crohn's disease, or a healthy co-twin of an affected twin (not recorded which). The V call is TRBV13, the J call TRBJ2-1; TCRdb indicates TRBD1, and absent DNA this call remains unverified. Sample: blood. The CDR3: CASSPRFDEQFF.